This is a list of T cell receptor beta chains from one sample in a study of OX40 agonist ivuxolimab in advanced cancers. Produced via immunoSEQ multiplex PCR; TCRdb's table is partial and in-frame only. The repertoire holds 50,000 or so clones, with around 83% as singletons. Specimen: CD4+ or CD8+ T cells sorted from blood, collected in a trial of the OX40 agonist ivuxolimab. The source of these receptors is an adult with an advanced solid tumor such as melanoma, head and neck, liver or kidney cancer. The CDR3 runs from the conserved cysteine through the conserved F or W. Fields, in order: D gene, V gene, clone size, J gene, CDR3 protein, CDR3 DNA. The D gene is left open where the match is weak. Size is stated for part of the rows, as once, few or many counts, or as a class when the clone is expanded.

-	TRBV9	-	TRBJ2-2	CASSVGISAGELFF	TGTGCCAGCAGCGTCGGGATAAGTGCCGGGGAGCTGTTTTTT
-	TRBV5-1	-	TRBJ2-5	CASSLAGDLETQYF	TGCGCCAGCAGCTTGGCGGGGGATCTTGAGACCCAGTACTTC
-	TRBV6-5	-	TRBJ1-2	CASSYSQVYGYTF	TGTGCCAGCAGTTACTCTCAGGTCTATGGCTACACCTTC
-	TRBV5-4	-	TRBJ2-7	CASSLATGTYEQYF	TGTGCCAGCAGCTTGGCAACAGGAACCTACGAGCAGTACTTC
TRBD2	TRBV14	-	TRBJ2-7	CASSPGTSGNSWEQYF	TGTGCCAGCAGCCCCGGGACTAGCGGGAATAGTTGGGAGCAGTACTTC
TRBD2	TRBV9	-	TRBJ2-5	CASSVGTSGGAEETQYF	TGTGCCAGCAGCGTAGGGACTAGCGGGGGGGCCGAGGAGACCCAGTACTTC
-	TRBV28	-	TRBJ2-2	CASSLLSFGTSGELFF	TGTGCCAGCAGTTTGCTCAGCTTCGGGACATCCGGGGAGCTGTTTTTT
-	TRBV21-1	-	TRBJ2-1	CASSTKYNEQFF	TGTGCCAGCAGCACCAAATACAATGAGCAGTTCTTC
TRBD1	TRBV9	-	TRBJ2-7	CASSARDRGYEQYF	TGTGCCAGCAGCGCCCGGGACAGGGGATACGAGCAGTACTTC
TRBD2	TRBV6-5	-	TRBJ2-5	CASSTGLAGGETQYF	TGTGCCAGCAGTACTGGACTAGCGGGGGGGGAGACCCAGTACTTC
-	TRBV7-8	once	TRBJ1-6	CASSLFGFGYNSPLHF	TGTGCCAGCAGCTTATTCGGGTTTGGCTATAATTCACCCCTCCACTTT